Listed here are 17 T cell receptor beta chains from one sample, sequenced in a study of blood T cell repertoires in COVID-19. The protocol was immunoSEQ multiplex PCR, while the TCRdb copy is restricted to in-frame clones and leaves out a portion. The sample holds about 310,000 clones, roughly 87% seen once. The sample taken for sequencing was peripheral blood. These receptor sequences come from a man aged 18 to 29 with active or convalescent COVID-19.

The rearrangement links TRBV9 to TRBJ2-2, with no clear D. CDR1 and CDR2 (germline): SGDLS, YYNGEE. V lost 4 bases, J lost 3 bases, and 16 bases lay in between. This CDR3 contains 16 residues. The CDR3: CASSPVGSWDTGELFF. CDR3 nucleotide sequence: TGTGCCAGCAGCCCCGTGGGTAGCTGGGACACCGGGGAGCTGTTTTTT.

The genes are TRBV10-3 and TRBJ1-4; D is uncertain. The CDR3 has 13 residues. V was clipped by 4 bases and J by 5 bases, with 8 bases between them. CDR1 ENHRY and CDR2 SYGVKD come from the germline V gene. The CDR3 coding sequence is TGTGCCATCAGTGGCGGATTAAATGAAAAACTGTTTTTT. The encoded protein is CAISGGLNEKLFF.

This sequence joins TRBV7-9 and TRBJ2-2; TRBD2 is a possible D gene (6 bases). The CDR3 contains 14 residues. V gave up 1 base and J gave up 6 bases, with 9 bases separating them. CDR1 and CDR2 from the germline V gene are SEHNR and FQNEAQ (reference sequence). As DNA, the CDR3 is TGTGCCAGCAGCTTAGTTGCGGGACCCGGGGAGCTGTTTTTT. As protein: CASSLVAGPGELFF.

The CDR3: CASSYRTGGGETQYF. The CDR3 bases are TGCGCCAGCAGCTACCGGACAGGGGGCGGTGAGACCCAGTACTTC. The V gene is TRBV5-1, the J gene TRBJ2-5; TRBD1 matches at 11 bases. Trimming took 3 bases from V and 5 from J; bases not matched to a gene: 6. This CDR3 comprises 15 residues. CDR1 is SGHRS, CDR2 YFSETQ, per germline.

The rearrangement uses TRBV7-2 and TRBJ1-6; a weak D match, TRBD1 (5 bases). CDR3 length: 16 amino acids. Germline CDR1 SGHTA, CDR2 FQGNSA. The V and J ends lost 2 bases and 7 bases respectively, with 15 bases between them. The CDR3 protein is CASSLWRGGSNSPLHF. DNA of the CDR3: TGTGCCAGCAGCTTATGGCGGGGGGGGTCAAATTCACCCCTCCACTTT.

The chain has TRBV10-3 and TRBJ2-5; the match to TRBD1 covers 8 bases. CDR3 length: 17 residues. V lost 2 bases to trimming and J lost 4 bases; unmatched junction nucleotides: 12. Germline V gene data show CDR1 as ENHRY and CDR2 as SYGVKD. The CDR3 DNA sequence: TGTGCCATCAGTGAGAACCTGATACAGGGGGTGGGAGAGACCCAGTACTTC. Protein product: CAISENLIQGVGETQYF.

The V and J genes are TRBV24-1 and TRBJ1-5, with 8 bases matching TRBD1. V shed 5 bases, J shed 4 bases, and the junction held 3 bases outside the gene matches. Germline V CDR1 and CDR2: KGHDR, SFDVKD. This CDR3 region has 14 residues. CDR3 DNA sequence: TGTGCCACCAGTGGGACAGGGTGGAATCAGCCCCAGCATTTT. Residues: CATSGTGWNQPQHF.

The rearrangement joins TRBV7-2 to TRBJ2-7, with 10 bases matching TRBD2. Germline CDR1 and CDR2: SGHTA and FQGNSA. The length of the CDR3 is 16 residues. V lost 3 bases, J lost 4 bases, and 9 bases stayed unmatched. The chain's CDR3 is CASSLGPPGLAYEQYF. The CDR3 region has the DNA TGTGCCAGCAGCTTGGGCCCCCCGGGACTAGCGTACGAGCAGTACTTC.

Here the CDR3 reads CASSIGADYEQYF. CDR3 sequence (DNA): TGTGCCAGTAGTATAGGGGCCGACTACGAGCAGTACTTC. J is TRBJ2-7 and V is TRBV19; D unclear. The CDR3 totals 13 residues. The germline gives CDR1 LNHDA, CDR2 SQIVND (reference sequence). V gave up 1 base and J gave up 3 bases, with 7 bases separating them.

J is TRBJ2-5 and V is TRBV18; D is ambiguous. Germline CDR1 and CDR2: KGHSH and LQKENI. This CDR3 spans 16 amino acids. The ends were cut back, 0 bases at V and 3 bases at J, with 14 bases in the middle. CDR3: CASSPPRSRVKETQYF. CDR3 coding DNA: TGTGCCAGCTCACCACCACGAAGTAGAGTTAAAGAGACCCAGTACTTC.

The chain couples TRBV4-1 to TRBJ1-1; D is perhaps TRBD1 (5 bases). The CDR3 loop spans 17 amino acids. The V end lost 5 bases, the J end lost 1 base, and 20 bases lay between the germline ends. CDR1 is MGHRA and CDR2 is YSYEKL in the germline V gene. DNA of the CDR3: TGCGCCAGCAGCAGCCTCAAGCAGGGATATAGGAACACTGAAGCTTTCTTT. Its protein is CASSSLKQGYRNTEAFF.

This chain joins TRBV7-9 and TRBJ2-3; 9 bases are a match to TRBD2. With 5 bases clipped from V and 2 bases from J, the junction kept 8 bases outside the gene matches. This CDR3 is 16 amino acids long. The germline V gene encodes CDR1 SEHNR and CDR2 FQNEAQ (reference sequence). In DNA form, the CDR3 reads TGTGCCAGCAGCCCCGGGACTAGCAGTTTCACAGATACGCAGTATTTT. Encoded protein: CASSPGTSSFTDTQYF.

J is TRBJ1-2 and V is TRBV10-3, with 8 positions matching TRBD1. The CDR3 contains 12 residues. After removal of 4 bases from V and 8 bases from J, the junction contained 3 bases not matched to a gene. Germline V gene lookup returns CDR1 ENHRY and CDR2 SYGVKD. DNA for the CDR3: TGTGCCATCAGTGGGACAGGGAAAGGCTACACCTTC. It yields the protein CAISGTGKGYTF.

The chain has TRBV5-1 and TRBJ2-7; 9 bases agree with TRBD1. From germline, CDR1 is SGHRS and CDR2 YFSETQ. Trimming took 6 bases from V and 4 from J; bases not matched to a gene: 8. This CDR3 is 14 amino acids long. The CDR3 coding sequence is TGCGCCAGCAAGGTGGGGACAGGGCCTTACGAGCAGTACTTC. Its translation is CASKVGTGPYEQYF.

V and J are TRBV11-2 and TRBJ2-1; D ambiguous. Trimming stripped 5 bases from V and 9 bases from J, with 8 bases between. This CDR3 has 11 residues. Germline V CDR1 and CDR2: SGHAT, FQNNGV. In nucleotides, the CDR3 is TGTGCCAGCAGCCTCACCAGTGAGCAGTTCTTC. This sequence encodes CASSLTSEQFF.

The chain carries TRBV7-2 and TRBJ2-4; 12 bases are shared with TRBD2. The CDR3 contains 13 residues. Germline trimming cut 3 bases from V and 11 bases from J; bases unmatched to any gene: 2. Germline CDR1 is SGHTA and CDR2 is FQGNSA. The CDR3, as DNA: TGTGCCAGCAGCTTTGCTAGCGGGAGGGTTCAGTACTTC. Protein: CASSFASGRVQYF.

The genes are TRBV3-1 (or the pseudogene TRBV3-2) and TRBJ2-7; 8 bases match TRBD1. V lost 2 bases to trimming and J lost 3 bases; unmatched junction nucleotides: 3. This CDR3 is 14 amino acids long. Germline values: CDR1 LGHDT, CDR2 YNNKEL (reference sequence). CDR3 protein: CASSQLTGDYEQYF. CDR3 nucleotide sequence: TGTGCCAGCAGCCAATTGACAGGGGACTACGAGCAGTACTTC.